This T cell receptor beta chain originates from a study of blood T cells in healthy people across ages. Regarding the study as a whole: More naive CD4+ cells and higher diversity marked long-lived donors relative to aged donors.

The V gene end was trimmed by 4 bases and the J gene end by 5 bases; junction bases not matched to a gene: 7. The CDR3 loop spans 14 amino acids. Per germline, CDR1 DFQATT and CDR2 SNEGSKA (reference sequence). It was with a sample-barcoded 5' primer and a J-beta primer mix that a second PCR of about 7 to 12 cycles was run. TCRdb processed the 5' RACE reads anew with MiXCR; each CDR3 protein has one entry. The sample records more than 1,000,000 distinct CDR3 sequences, less than 25% being singletons. Details on this clonotype: Its matching antigen is unknown.

Another study also made use of these data, one on T cells of mothers and their children.

The sequenced sample was blood. The TCR originated in a girl aged 2 to 9 in good health. The V call is TRBV20-1, the J call TRBJ2-1; 8 bases fit TRBD2. Here the CDR3 reads CSAIGLAGNNEQFF. The CDR3 DNA is TGCAGTGCTATTGGGCTAGCGGGTAACAATGAGCAGTTCTTC.